This T cell receptor beta chain was sequenced during a study of blood T cell repertoires in COVID-19. Study information: The cDNA or gDNA used as material had been derived from T cells, B-cell-depleted T cells, or PBMCs.

Original processing notes: Reference gene primer amplification gave nucleated cell count estimates. The assay was immunoSEQ multiplex PCR, and TCRdb's table has in-frame clones only and misses some. The DNA gave D and trimming, while V, J and clone size come from that table. The sample consists of approximately 200,000 clones, about 81% of them appearing once. Enrolment of Seattle patients took place during active infection, and they were followed longitudinally. The source is a woman of 80 years or more with COVID-19, enrolled during active disease. Sequencing input: peripheral blood.

The chain's CDR3 is CASSVGPLGNTIYF. CDR3 in DNA: TGTGCCAGCAGCGTAGGTCCTCTAGGAAACACCATATATTTT. The V gene is TRBV9, the J gene TRBJ1-3; D remains ambiguous. Germline values: CDR1 SGDLS, CDR2 YYNGEE. V was pared by 0 bases and J by 4 bases, with 8 bases between. The CDR3 runs to 14 residues.